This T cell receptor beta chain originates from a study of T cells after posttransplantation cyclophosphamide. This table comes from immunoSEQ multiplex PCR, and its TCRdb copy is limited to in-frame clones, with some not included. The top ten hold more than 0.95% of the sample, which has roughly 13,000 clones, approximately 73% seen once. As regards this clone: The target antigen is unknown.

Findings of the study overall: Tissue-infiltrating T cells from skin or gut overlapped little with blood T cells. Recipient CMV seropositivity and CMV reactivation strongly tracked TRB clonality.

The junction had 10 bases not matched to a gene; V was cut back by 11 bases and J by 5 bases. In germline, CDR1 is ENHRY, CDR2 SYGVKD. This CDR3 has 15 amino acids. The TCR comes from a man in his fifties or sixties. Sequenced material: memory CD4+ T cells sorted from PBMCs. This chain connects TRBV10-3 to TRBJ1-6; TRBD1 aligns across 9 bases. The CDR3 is CASTTRTGDNSPLHF. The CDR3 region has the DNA TGTGCCTCTACAACCCGGACAGGGGATAATTCACCCCTCCACTTT.